The 32 T cell receptor beta chains in this list originate from one sample, sequenced in a study of post-analysis software for immune sequencing data. Study-wide results and caveats: When patients were compared with controls, a handful of TRBV segments were more frequent, TRBV5-6, TRBV5-1 and TRBV20-1 among them.

Unique molecular identifiers were carried by the TCR beta cDNA libraries. A single record per CDR3 protein comes from TCRdb applying MiXCR to the PCR reads. The sample carries approximately 730,000 distinct CDR3 sequences, under 60% recorded once. The antigens for these receptors are not known. The sequencing input was blood. These receptors all stem from a girl aged 10 to 17 with multiple sclerosis.

In the case of this clonotype: Since no conserved phenylalanine or tryptophan closes the CDR3, a read error is the likely cause. This sequence joins TRBV13 and TRBJ2-4; D ambiguous. CDR3 length equals 15 residues. V was clipped by 0 bases and J by 0 bases, with 6 bases between them. CDR1 PRHDT and CDR2 FYEKMQ come from the germline V gene (reference sequence). The chain's CDR3 is CASSLGARAKNIQYV. As DNA, the CDR3 is TGTGCCAGCAGCTTAGGAGCCAGAGCCAAAAACATTCAGTACGTC.

The V gene is TRBV7-2, the J gene TRBJ1-5; the D is unclear. V lost 0 bases, J lost 5 bases, and 8 bases lay in between. The CDR3 spans 14 residues. Germline CDR1 and CDR2: SGHTA and FQGNSA. The CDR3 sequence is CASSLALADQPQHF. The CDR3 DNA follows: TGTGCCAGCAGCTTAGCGCTGGCAGATCAGCCCCAGCATTTT.

The chain links TRBV6-2 or TRBV6-3 to TRBJ2-1; no clear D gene. The DNA end is more similar to TRBJ2-7, so the J call may be wrong. The CDR3 has 12 amino acids. CDR1 and CDR2 (germline): MNHEY, SVGEGT. The CDR3 is CASSPQPNEQYF. CDR3 DNA sequence: TGTGCCAGCAGCCCACAACCAAATGAGCAGTACTTC.

This clonotype came up many times. The chain combines TRBV29-1 with TRBJ2-7; weak D call: TRBD1 (5 bases). From germline, CDR1 is SQVTM and CDR2 ANQGSEA. The CDR3 is 12 residues long. Trimming cost V 4 bases and J 0 bases, with 7 bases left between them. DNA of the CDR3: TGCAGCGTTGGACAGAGCTCCTACGAGCAGTACTTC. Amino acid sequence: CSVGQSSYEQYF.

This sequence joins TRBV6-5 and TRBJ2-3; 11 nucleotides agree with TRBD1. With V trimmed by 6 bases and J by 9 bases, 14 bases remained unmatched. The CDR3 contains 16 residues. CDR1 MNHEY and CDR2 SVGAGI come from the germline V gene. The CDR3 DNA reads as TGTGCCAGCAGGGTTACGGGCGGGACAGGGGGAGACACGCAGTATTTT. It codes for CASRVTGGTGGDTQYF.

V is TRBV20-1 and J is TRBJ1-1; tentatively, D is TRBD1 (6 bases). CDR3 size: 16 residues. CDR1 is DFQATT, CDR2 SNEGSKA, per germline (reference sequence). Trimming cost V 0 bases and J 0 bases, with 14 bases left between them. The DNA of the CDR3 is TGCAGTGCTAGAGATCGGACAGATCTGATGAACACTGAAGCTTTCTTT. Its protein is CSARDRTDLMNTEAFF.

This rearrangement joins TRBV7-3 to TRBJ2-1; D not certain. The CDR3 is 13 amino acids. V gave up 1 base and J gave up 6 bases, with 7 bases separating them. The germline V gene encodes CDR1 SGHTA and CDR2 FQGTGA. The CDR3 protein is CASSLIPANEQFF. The CDR3 region has the DNA TGTGCCAGCAGCTTAATCCCGGCCAATGAGCAGTTCTTC.

This clonotype was seen only once. This chain uses TRBV20-1 with TRBJ1-1; 8 positions match TRBD1. V shed 3 bases and J 0 bases; nucleotides not matched to a gene: 6. The CDR3 has 15 amino acids. Germline CDR1 is DFQATT and CDR2 is SNEGSKA (reference sequence). CDR3 amino acids: CSASRDRPLNTEAFF. DNA of the CDR3: TGCAGTGCTAGCCGGGACAGGCCATTGAACACTGAAGCTTTCTTT.

The chain has TRBV3-1 and TRBJ2-1, with TRBD1 as a possible D gene (5 bases). V shed 0 bases and J shed 4 bases, with 13 bases lying between them. The CDR3 consists of 16 residues. Germline CDR1 LGHDT, CDR2 YNNKEL (reference sequence). DNA for the CDR3: TGTGCCAGCAGCCAAGACAGGGCCATCACATACAATGAGCAGTTCTTC. It is translated as CASSQDRAITYNEQFF.

This clonotype was seen a few times. This rearrangement joins TRBV20-1 to TRBJ2-7; TRBD1 matches 8 bases. Germline assignment: CDR1 DFQATT and CDR2 SNEGSKA (reference sequence). The CDR3 loop spans 13 amino acids. The junction had 7 bases not matched to a gene; V was cut back by 6 bases and J by 3 bases. DNA for the CDR3: TGCAGTGCCTCCGGGACAGGAGGCTACGAGCAGTACTTC. Its translation: CSASGTGGYEQYF.

About this clonotype itself: Since a much larger clone is just one base distant, this may be a read error. V usage is TRBV20-1 and J usage is TRBJ2-7; 8 bases fit TRBD2. CDR3 size: 14 residues. Germline CDR1 reads DFQATT; CDR2 reads SNEGSKA (reference sequence). V lost 2 bases, J lost 7 bases, and 10 bases stayed unmatched. The CDR3 spells CSARKAGVSEEQYF. The CDR3 DNA is TGCAGTGCTAGAAAAGCGGGAGTAAGTGAGGAGCAGTACTTC.

The chain joins TRBV10-3 to TRBJ1-1; tentative D call: TRBD1 (5 bases). CDR3 length equals 12 residues. CDR1 and CDR2 from the germline V gene are ENHRY and SYGVKD. Trimming removed 5 bases at V and 5 bases at J, with 9 bases between. The CDR3 bases are TGTGCCATCAGTCGAGACAGTACTGAAGCTTTCTTT. This sequence encodes CAISRDSTEAFF.

The genes are TRBV6-2 or TRBV6-3 and TRBJ1-2; D unresolved. The ends were cut back, 2 bases at V and 7 bases at J, with 11 bases in the middle. The CDR3 loop spans 13 amino acids. Germline lookup yields CDR1 MNHEY and CDR2 SVGEGT. The CDR3 region is CASSYGVPGGYTF. In DNA form, the CDR3 reads TGTGCCAGCAGTTACGGAGTTCCCGGTGGCTACACCTTC.

This chain uses TRBV12-3 or TRBV12-4 with TRBJ2-4; TRBD1 aligns across 12 bases. The J call may be faulty, since TRBJ2-7 better matches the DNA end. The CDR3 extends over 16 amino acids. CDR3 coding DNA: TGTGCCAGCAGTTTTCAGGGACAGGGGGCTGCCTACGAGCAGTACTTC. Translating it yields CASSFQGQGAAYEQYF.

V gene TRBV5-4 combines with J gene TRBJ2-3; tentatively, D is TRBD1 (5 bases). The CDR3 extends over 15 amino acids. V dropped 4 bases and J dropped 0 bases, with 12 bases sitting between them. The germline V gene has CDR1 SGHNT and CDR2 YYREEE (reference sequence). CDR3 in amino acids: CASSKKTASTDTQYF. CDR3 coding DNA: TGTGCCAGCAGCAAGAAGACAGCTAGCACAGATACGCAGTATTTT.

The chain is built from TRBV27 and TRBJ2-1, with 8 bases identical to TRBD2. The germline CDR1 and CDR2 sequences are MNHEY and SMNVEV (reference sequence). V lost 3 bases and J lost 6; bases outside the gene matches: 7. The CDR3 is 15 residues long. This CDR3 is CASSFFSGNTNEQFF. The CDR3 DNA is TGTGCCAGCAGTTTTTTTAGCGGGAACACCAATGAGCAGTTCTTC.

V and J are TRBV4-2 and TRBJ2-3; D unclear. The V end lost 0 bases, the J end lost 3 bases, and 10 bases lay between the germline ends. The CDR3 loop spans 15 amino acids. Germline-derived CDR1 and CDR2 are LGHNA and YNFKEQ. DNA for the CDR3: TGTGCCAGCAGCCAAGAACTTGCCTATACAGATACGCAGTATTTT. Protein product: CASSQELAYTDTQYF.

This clonotype has a handful of counts. This chain uses TRBV3-1 with TRBJ2-7; weak D call: TRBD2 (5 bases). V lost 0 bases and J 5 bases, leaving 11 bases between the germline ends. The CDR3 extends over 14 amino acids. CDR1 is LGHDT and CDR2 is YNNKEL in the germline V gene (reference sequence). The CDR3 protein is CASSQDLERDEQYF. The DNA for the CDR3 is TGTGCCAGCAGCCAAGATCTAGAGAGGGACGAGCAGTACTTC.

In this sample, this clonotype turned up a few times. The chain couples TRBV29-1 to TRBJ2-7; D is perhaps TRBD1 (6 bases). Germline V gene data show CDR1 as SQVTM and CDR2 as ANQGSEA. Trimming removed 5 bases from V and 0 bases from J, with 11 bases in between. The CDR3 has 13 residues. In DNA, the CDR3 is TGCAGCGTTCCAGGGGCCAGCTCCTACGAGCAGTACTTC. Its protein is CSVPGASSYEQYF.

CDR3 in DNA: TGTGCCAGCAGTTTGTCAGCAGGGATCAATCAGCCCCAGCATTTT. This gives the protein CASSLSAGINQPQHF. This chain connects TRBV12-3 or TRBV12-4 to TRBJ1-5, with D tentatively TRBD1 (5 bases). V lost 3 bases, J lost 3 bases, and 12 bases lay in between. The CDR3 length is 15 residues.

Concerning this clonotype itself: A junction end diverges from the germline sequence, so it may reflect a read error. CDR3 residues: CVSSEDHFYGYTF. As DNA, the CDR3 is TGTGTCAGCAGTGAAGACCATTTCTATGGCTACACCTTC. J is TRBJ1-2 and V is TRBV2; D gene ambiguous. Germline V gene sequence: CDR1 SNHLY, CDR2 FYNNEI. This CDR3 is built from 13 residues.

The chain is built from TRBV28 and TRBJ2-1, with D possibly being TRBD1 or TRBD2 (7 bases each). Germline values: CDR1 MDHEN, CDR2 SYDVKM. V lost 9 bases and J lost 0, with 12 bases in between. This CDR3 has 14 residues. The CDR3: CASKRDSSYNEQFF. Here the CDR3 DNA reads TGTGCCAGTAAGCGGGACAGCTCCTACAATGAGCAGTTCTTC.

The chain joins TRBV5-6 to TRBJ2-1; D perhaps matches TRBD1 (6 bases). The CDR3 sequence is 14 residues long. V gave up 3 bases and J gave up 9 bases, with 16 bases separating them. Germline CDR1 and CDR2: SGHDT and YYEEEE. The CDR3 nucleotides read TGTGCCAGCAGCTGGGACACTGGGATCGTTGAGCAGTTCTTC. Residues: CASSWDTGIVEQFF.

This chain uses TRBV5-1 with TRBJ2-1, with 7 bases lining up with TRBD2. Unmatched junction bases numbered 4, after V lost 0 bases and J lost 7 bases. Germline V CDR1 and CDR2: SGHRS, YFSETQ. CDR3 length equals 14 residues. CDR3 residues: CASSLAGGENEQFF. In nucleotides, the CDR3 is TGCGCCAGCAGCTTGGCGGGAGGAGAAAATGAGCAGTTCTTC.

About this clonotype itself: Just one base apart from a much larger clone, this may be a read error. The J gene is TRBJ1-2, the V gene TRBV10-3; no clear D gene. The CDR3 has 12 residues. The germline V and J ends were trimmed by 8 bases and 4 bases, with 11 bases remaining between them. Per the germline V gene, CDR1 is ENHRY and CDR2 is SYGVKD. Here the CDR3 DNA reads TGTGCCATCGGTGGGGAAATCTATGGCTACACCTTC. It encodes CAIGGEIYGYTF.

The gene calls are TRBV7-9 and TRBJ1-1; maybe TRBD1 (6 bases). Germline CDR1 is SEHNR and CDR2 is FQNEAQ (reference sequence). Trimming left V 5 bases short and J 0 bases short, with 19 bases between. The CDR3 contains 17 residues. CDR3 sequence reads: CASSRPTGTSMNTEAFF. CDR3 nucleotides: TGTGCCAGCAGCCGTCCAACCGGGACAAGTATGAACACTGAAGCTTTCTTT.

J is TRBJ1-2 and V is TRBV20-1, with D maybe TRBD1 (6 bases). This CDR3 has 12 amino acids. The V end lost 5 bases, the J end lost 0 bases, and 7 bases lay between the germline ends. Germline V gene sequence: CDR1 DFQATT, CDR2 SNEGSKA (reference sequence). DNA of the CDR3: TGCAGTGCTTCAGGGGCTAACTATGGCTACACCTTC. Translated, it gives CSASGANYGYTF.

The chain uses TRBV3-1 and TRBJ1-1; D remains ambiguous. The CDR3 contains 12 residues. The germline CDR1 and CDR2 sequences are LGHDT and YNNKEL (reference sequence). Trimming removed 0 bases from V and 11 bases from J, with 10 bases in between. CDR3 in amino acids: CASSQESSLAFF. CDR3 sequence (DNA): TGTGCCAGCAGCCAAGAATCGAGCTTGGCTTTCTTT.

This clonotype has a handful of counts. The V call is TRBV28, the J call TRBJ2-7, with 11 positions matching TRBD2. The CDR3 loop spans 17 amino acids. CDR1 is MDHEN, CDR2 SYDVKM, per germline. The V segment lost 6 bases and the J segment 0 bases; nucleotides outside the gene matches: 10. The CDR3 nucleotides read TGTGCCAGCAGCTTCACCCGGGGGACTAGCGGCTCCTACGAGCAGTACTTC. Its protein product is CASSFTRGTSGSYEQYF.

This chain connects TRBV9 to TRBJ2-5; D remains ambiguous. CDR1 SGDLS and CDR2 YYNGEE come from the germline V gene. Trimming took 0 bases from V and 1 from J, leaving 7 bases between them. The CDR3 spans 14 residues. CDR3 nucleotides: TGTGCCAGCAGCGTAGTGGAGACCCAAGAGACCCAGTACTTC. It encodes CASSVVETQETQYF.

V gene TRBV13 combines with J gene TRBJ2-5, with a possible D match to TRBD2 (5 bases). Trimming removed 2 bases from V and 3 bases from J, with 10 bases in between. Germline assignment: CDR1 PRHDT and CDR2 FYEKMQ (reference sequence). The CDR3 consists of 14 residues. CDR3 protein: CASSLTPGKETQYF. The DNA of the CDR3 is TGTGCCAGCAGCTTAACTCCGGGAAAAGAGACCCAGTACTTC.

The chain recombines TRBV29-1 with TRBJ2-4; TRBD2 might be the D (6 bases). Germline values: CDR1 SQVTM, CDR2 ANQGSEA. Trimming left V 2 bases short and J 2 bases short, with 34 bases between. The CDR3 consists of 22 residues. The CDR3 DNA is TGCAGCGTTGAAAGTGGTTCCTCTTCCGGAGGGGTTGACCTGGGAACCAAAAACATTCAGTACTTC. Its protein product is CSVESGSSSGGVDLGTKNIQYF.